Listed below are T cell receptor beta chains from one sample, sequenced in a study of blood T cell repertoires in COVID-19. Data came from immunoSEQ multiplex PCR; TCRdb stores just in-frame clones and leaves some out. The sample shows some 170,000 clones, about four fifths of them seen only once. What was sequenced was peripheral blood. The receptor set was obtained from a woman aged 70 to 79 with acute or convalescent COVID-19. Both conserved end residues are trimmed from each CDR3. The order of the fields is clone size, CDR3 length, V gene, CDR3 protein. Where a row states a size, it is once, few, many or the class of an expanded clone; other rows omit it.

NA,13,TRBV6-2/TRBV6-3,ASSERGPSTDTQY
NA,10,TRBV5-6,ASSQGQFGYT
NA,13,TRBV28,ASRDRGQVGQPQH
NA,12,TRBV6-2/TRBV6-3,ASSYGQSNSPLH
NA,13,TRBV7-3,ASSRTRDTTYEQY
NA,11,TRBV27,ASSLDGAKGYT
NA,14,TRBV28,ASSMGGGLPGNTIY
NA,11,TRBV30,AWSTGITDTQY
NA,14,TRBV28,ASRPSSLSLNYGYT
NA,15,TRBV5-1,ASSRQPGLANQETQY
NA,11,TRBV30,AHRTVSNSPLH
NA,14,TRBV5-1,ASSSTGSPGAGELF
NA,13,TRBV14,ASSQVRNPNYGYT
NA,11,TRBV7-9,ASIPGSGNTIY
NA,13,TRBV5-4,ASTPLAGSYNEQF
NA,14,TRBV28,ASSSGGWGRGYGYT
NA,18,TRBV27,ASSLPKTGTVLYSNQPQH
NA,9,TRBV24-1,ATSDSDTQY
NA,13,TRBV19,ASSRSGTVQETQY
few,10,TRBV5-4,ASSLVGYEQY